This entry lists 23 T cell receptor beta chains sequenced from one sample in a study of identifying expanded T cells in peripheral blood. Using immunoSEQ multiplex PCR, the repertoire was profiled, and TCRdb retains in-frame clones only, with some absent. The sample contains approximately 90,000 clones, roughly 90% of which appear only once. Sequences were obtained from blood. These receptors were collected from a person between 18 and 69 years old in good health.

V usage is TRBV11-1 and J usage is TRBJ1-1, with D hard to call. The CDR3 spans 13 residues. Germline assignment: CDR1 SGHAT and CDR2 FQDESV (reference sequence). V gave up 4 bases and J gave up 6 bases, with 12 bases separating them. CDR3 coding DNA: TGTGCCAGCAGCTCCGGGATGATCGCTGAAGCTTTCTTT. This sequence encodes CASSSGMIAEAFF.

This chain connects TRBV27 to TRBJ2-5, with TRBD2 matching over 7 bases. The CDR3 totals 14 residues. Unmatched junction bases numbered 10, after V lost 7 bases and J lost 5 bases. Germline assignment: CDR1 MNHEY and CDR2 SMNVEV (reference sequence). CDR3 sequence: CASKRDYSLETQYF. The DNA of the CDR3 is TGTGCCAGCAAACGGGACTACTCCCTGGAGACCCAGTACTTC.

The chain has TRBV6-5 and TRBJ2-1; 7 bases line up with TRBD1. CDR1 MNHEY and CDR2 SVGAGI come from the germline V gene. CDR3 length equals 15 residues. J gave up 0 bases and V 4 bases, and 3 bases lay outside the gene matches. The CDR3 DNA is TGTGCCAGCAGTTCAACAGGGGACTCCTACAATGAGCAGTTCTTC. Translated: CASSSTGDSYNEQFF.

The rearrangement uses TRBV19 and TRBJ2-7, with a weak D call TRBD2 (6 bases). This CDR3 has 14 residues. V lost 5 bases, J lost 2 bases, and 13 bases lay in between. Germline-derived CDR1 and CDR2 are LNHDA and SQIVND (reference sequence). The CDR3 bases are TGTGCCAGTAGTCCACCGGGACTCCCCTACGAGCAGTACTTC. Its protein is CASSPPGLPYEQYF.

The chain uses TRBV28 and TRBJ1-5; 12 bases line up with TRBD1. The CDR3 runs to 17 residues. V lost 0 bases, J lost 5 bases, and 5 bases stayed unmatched. Looked up from germline, CDR1 is MDHEN and CDR2 is SYDVKM. The CDR3 loop reads CASSLWGTGGRDQPQHF. The CDR3 DNA reads TGTGCCAGCAGTTTATGGGGGACAGGGGGCAGGGATCAGCCCCAGCATTTT.

The V gene is TRBV5-4, the J gene TRBJ2-7; possible D gene TRBD1, 6 bases. V shed 4 bases and J shed 2 bases, with 16 bases lying between them. This CDR3 contains 15 residues. Germline V CDR1 and CDR2: SGHNT, YYREEE (reference sequence). CDR3 in DNA: TGTGCCAGCAGCGCCAGGGGTAACAGACCCTACGAGCAGTACTTC. Amino acids: CASSARGNRPYEQYF. Based on the CDR3 plus reference TRBV5-4 and TRBJ2-7, the full variable domain is ETGVTQSPTHLIKTRGQQVTLRCSSQSGHNTVSWYQQALGQGPQFIFQYYREEENGRGNFPPRFSGLQFPNYSSELNVNALELDDSALYLCASSARGNRPYEQYFGPGTRLTVT.

CDR3 coding DNA: TGTGCCAGTACAGGGGAGGGCAATCAGCCCCAGCATTTT. It encodes CASTGEGNQPQHF. The rearrangement links TRBV19 to TRBJ1-5, with D perhaps TRBD1 (6 bases). The length of the CDR3 is 13 residues. From germline, CDR1 is LNHDA and CDR2 SQIVND (reference sequence). Trimming took off 7 bases at V and 2 bases at J, with 9 bases between the two ends. Filled out from reference TRBV19 and TRBJ1-5, the complete variable domain reads DGGITQSPKYLFRKEGQNVTLSCEQNLNHDAMYWYRQDPGQGLRLIYYSQIVNDFQKGDIAEGYSVSREKKESFPLTVTSAQKNPTAFYLCASTGEGNQPQHFGDGTRLSIL.

CDR3 bases: TGTGCCAGTAGTATCCGGGACAGGGGCTACAATGAGCAGTTCTTC. It is translated as CASSIRDRGYNEQFF. The rearrangement uses TRBV19 and TRBJ2-1, with 10 bases aligning to TRBD1. This CDR3 contains 15 residues. Losses at the gene ends were 3 bases for V and 3 bases for J; bases not matched to a gene: 2. Germline-derived CDR1 and CDR2 are LNHDA and SQIVND (reference sequence).

This clone appeared once. The rearrangement uses TRBV19 and TRBJ2-1; 9 nucleotides agree with TRBD2. The germline V gene has CDR1 LNHDA and CDR2 SQIVND (reference sequence). The CDR3 covers 14 residues. V gave up 9 bases and J gave up 8 bases; unmatched junction bases: 11. The chain's CDR3 is CASRVAGDTDEQFF. The CDR3 bases are TGTGCCAGCCGGGTAGCGGGGGATACAGATGAGCAGTTCTTC.

V usage is TRBV11-3 and J usage is TRBJ2-7; a possible D gene is TRBD2 (6 bases). CDR3 length equals 13 residues. Trimming removed 0 bases from V and 6 bases from J, with 9 bases in between. The germline V gene encodes CDR1 SGHNT and CDR2 YENEEA. Written as DNA, the CDR3 is TGTGCCAGCAGCTTAGAGCCGGGGGTCGAGCAGTACTTC. Encoded protein: CASSLEPGVEQYF.

J is TRBJ2-1 and V is TRBV10-2; D unclear. The CDR3 is made up of 12 amino acids. The germline V and J ends were trimmed by 2 bases and 4 bases, with 3 bases remaining between them. Germline V gives CDR1 WSHSY, CDR2 SAAADI. For the CDR3, the DNA is TGCGCCAGCAGTGAGAGGTACAATGAGCAGTTCTTC. Amino acid sequence: CASSERYNEQFF.

The table lists this clone with a few counts. V is TRBV6-4 and J is TRBJ2-3; D may be TRBD1 (6 bases). The germline CDR1 and CDR2 sequences are MRHNA and SNTAGT. The length of the CDR3 is 15 residues. The V gene lost 4 bases and the J gene lost 3 bases, with 14 bases spanning the gap. The chain's CDR3 is CASSAGSGETDTQYF. The CDR3 DNA is TGTGCCAGCAGTGCGGGGTCAGGGGAAACAGATACGCAGTATTTT.

The genes are TRBV4-3 and TRBJ2-7, with a tentative D call TRBD2 (6 bases). Trimming shortened V by 9 bases and J by 2 bases, and 17 bases separated the two germline ends. Germline assignment: CDR1 LGHNA and CDR2 YSLEER. The length of the CDR3 is 14 residues. The CDR3 nucleotides read TGCGCCAGTAGCAGCGAGCGGGTGCCCTACGAGCAGTACTTC. Translated: CASSSERVPYEQYF.

J is TRBJ2-2 and V is TRBV5-3, with TRBD2 matching over 13 bases. TRBV5-3 is marked as an open reading frame, function uncertain. The length of the CDR3 is 17 residues. V shed 3 bases, J shed 4 bases, and the junction held 6 bases outside the gene matches. The CDR3 nucleotides are TGTGCCAGAAGCTCCGGACTAGCGGGAGTAGGCACCGGGGAGCTGTTTTTT. It translates to CARSSGLAGVGTGELFF.

V is TRBV5-1 and J is TRBJ2-5; D might be TRBD1 or TRBD2, each matching 5 bases. Germline lookup yields CDR1 SGHRS and CDR2 YFSETQ. The ends were cut back, 0 bases at V and 5 bases at J, with 23 bases in the middle. This CDR3 spans 18 amino acids. CDR3 coding DNA: TGCGCCAGCAGCTTGGATCCATTCCCCCGGGGCGACTACGAGACCCAGTACTTC. It yields the protein CASSLDPFPRGDYETQYF.

The chain links TRBV7-6 to TRBJ1-1; D unclear. This CDR3 contains 13 residues. V lost 4 bases, J lost 3 bases, and 9 bases lay in between. CDR1 is SGHVS, CDR2 FNYEAQ, per germline. CDR3 bases: TGTGCCAGCAGCTCCGGCCGTCACACTGAAGCTTTCTTT. As protein: CASSSGRHTEAFF.

The V gene is TRBV5-1, the J gene TRBJ1-1; TRBD1 is a possible D gene (5 bases). V shed 2 bases and J shed 8 bases, with 10 bases lying between them. The CDR3 has 12 residues. CDR1 SGHRS and CDR2 YFSETQ come from the germline V gene. The CDR3 here is CASSLEGQEAFF. In nucleotides, the CDR3 is TGCGCCAGCAGCTTAGAAGGACAAGAAGCTTTCTTT.

The V and J genes are TRBV5-1 and TRBJ1-3; TRBD1 matches at 9 bases. This CDR3 is built from 21 residues. V was clipped by 0 bases and J by 2 bases; unmatched bases: 18. In germline, CDR1 is SGHRS, CDR2 YFSETQ. Here the CDR3 reads CASSLEPLRALDRGTGNTIYF. The CDR3 DNA follows: TGCGCCAGCAGCTTGGAGCCTTTAAGGGCTTTGGACAGGGGTACTGGAAACACCATATATTTT. Combining the CDR3 with reference TRBV5-1 and TRBJ1-3 gives the whole variable domain KAGVTQTPRYLIKTRGQQVTLSCSPISGHRSVSWYQQTPGQGLQFLFEYFSETQRNKGNFPGRFSGRQFSNSRSEMNVSTLELGDSALYLCASSLEPLRALDRGTGNTIYFGEGSWLTVV.

The chain carries TRBV6-1 and TRBJ1-3; no clear D gene. Trimming took off 2 bases at V and 2 bases at J, with 10 bases between the two ends. Germline assignment: CDR1 MNHNS and CDR2 SASEGT. The CDR3 sequence is 15 residues long. This CDR3 reads CASSEREEAGNTIYF. CDR3 DNA sequence: TGTGCCAGCAGTGAACGGGAGGAGGCTGGAAACACCATATATTTT.

This chain links TRBV5-4 with TRBJ2-7, with D perhaps TRBD1 or TRBD2 (5 bases each). The CDR3 has 15 amino acids. V shed 4 bases and J shed 4 bases, with 18 bases lying between them. Germline CDR1 reads SGHNT; CDR2 reads YYREEE (reference sequence). The CDR3 spells CASSPSRDALYEQYF. As DNA, the CDR3 is TGTGCCAGCAGCCCCTCCCGGGACGCACTTTACGAGCAGTACTTC.

The chain links TRBV30 to TRBJ2-6; D ambiguous. The CDR3 is made up of 13 amino acids. V was clipped by 4 bases and J by 4 bases, with 8 bases between them. CDR1 and CDR2 from the germline V gene are GTSNPN and SVGIG (reference sequence). The CDR3 loop is CAWTPSGANVLTF. CDR3 DNA sequence: TGTGCCTGGACCCCGAGCGGGGCCAACGTCCTGACTTTC.

The chain joins TRBV19 to TRBJ2-3; 8 bases map to TRBD2. Unmatched junction bases numbered 14, after V lost 1 base and J lost 2 bases. Germline V gives CDR1 LNHDA, CDR2 SQIVND (reference sequence). The CDR3 sequence is 19 residues long. CDR3 region: CASSIGGAGDLTITDTQYF. As DNA, the CDR3 is TGTGCCAGTAGTATAGGAGGAGCGGGGGACCTGACTATCACAGATACGCAGTATTTT.

This clone was detected once. V gene TRBV6-4 combines with J gene TRBJ2-5; TRBD1 aligns across 8 bases. CDR1 MRHNA and CDR2 SNTAGT come from the germline V gene. CDR3 length equals 13 residues. V gave up 10 bases and J gave up 4 bases; unmatched junction bases: 8. The DNA of the CDR3 is TGTGCCACGTCAATAACAGGGGGAGAGACCCAGTACTTC. Amino acid sequence: CATSITGGETQYF.